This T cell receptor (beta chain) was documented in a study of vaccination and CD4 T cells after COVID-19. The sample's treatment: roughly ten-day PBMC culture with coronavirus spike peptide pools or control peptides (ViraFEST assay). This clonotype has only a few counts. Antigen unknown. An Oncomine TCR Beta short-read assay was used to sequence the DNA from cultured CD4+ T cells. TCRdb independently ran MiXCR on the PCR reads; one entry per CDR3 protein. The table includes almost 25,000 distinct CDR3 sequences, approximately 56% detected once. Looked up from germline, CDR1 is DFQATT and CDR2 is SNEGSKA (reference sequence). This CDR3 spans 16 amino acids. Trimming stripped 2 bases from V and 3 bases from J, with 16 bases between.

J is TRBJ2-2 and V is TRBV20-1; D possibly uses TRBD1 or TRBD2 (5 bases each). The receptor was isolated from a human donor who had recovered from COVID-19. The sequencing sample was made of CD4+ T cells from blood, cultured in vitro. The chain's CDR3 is CSARRARLGDTGELFF. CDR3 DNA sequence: TGCAGTGCTAGAAGAGCTAGGTTGGGGGACACCGGGGAGCTGTTTTTT.